The present T cell receptor (beta chain) was sequenced within a study of shared clonotypes between healthy human individuals. Findings of the study overall: Against clonotypes common to all four donors, non-shared ones had lower generation probabilities.

Note on this clone: Its target is not known.

TCRdb's copy holds only in-frame clones and misses some; the assay was immunoSEQ multiplex PCR. The sample shows more than 1,200,000 clones, approximately 98.5% of them seen only once. The TCR comes from a man aged 25-45 years in good health. The sample consisted of naive CD4+ T cells sorted from blood. Subset given: CD45RA+ positively selected.

CDR3 loop: CASSLGVAGGAETQYF. Here the CDR3 DNA reads TGTGCCAGCAGCTTAGGGGTAGCGGGGGGCGCGGAGACCCAGTACTTC. This sequence joins TRBV11-2 and TRBJ2-5; 10 bases match TRBD2. V dropped 1 base and J dropped 5; count of bases not matched to a gene: 7. Germline CDR1 SGHAT, CDR2 FQNNGV. The CDR3 is made up of 16 amino acids.